This T cell receptor (beta chain) derives from a study of T cells in Graves' hyperthyroidism and ophthalmopathy. This clonotype has a count of ten or more. Out of 10 ml of fresh peripheral blood came the PBMCs. Trimming pared 2 bases from V and 4 bases from J, leaving 20 bases between. The germline V gene encodes CDR1 MNHEY and CDR2 SMNVEV (reference sequence). The CDR3 is made up of 17 amino acids. The CDR3 regions of TCR beta were amplified from RNA transcripts. HTBI primers drove first-round RT-PCR of the TCR CDR3. TCRdb re-derived calls from the multiplex PCR reads in MiXCR, one entry per CDR3 protein. The sample consists of around 600,000 distinct CDR3 sequences, roughly 14% of them appearing once.

The V and J genes are TRBV27 and TRBJ2-5; possible D gene TRBD2, 6 bases. The receptor was derived from a woman in her forties or fifties with Graves' ophthalmopathy. The specimen sequenced was blood. CDR3 sequence reads: CASSLTPGPQAGETQYF. The CDR3, as DNA: TGTGCCAGCAGTTTAACCCCGGGACCCCAAGCGGGAGAGACCCAGTACTTC.